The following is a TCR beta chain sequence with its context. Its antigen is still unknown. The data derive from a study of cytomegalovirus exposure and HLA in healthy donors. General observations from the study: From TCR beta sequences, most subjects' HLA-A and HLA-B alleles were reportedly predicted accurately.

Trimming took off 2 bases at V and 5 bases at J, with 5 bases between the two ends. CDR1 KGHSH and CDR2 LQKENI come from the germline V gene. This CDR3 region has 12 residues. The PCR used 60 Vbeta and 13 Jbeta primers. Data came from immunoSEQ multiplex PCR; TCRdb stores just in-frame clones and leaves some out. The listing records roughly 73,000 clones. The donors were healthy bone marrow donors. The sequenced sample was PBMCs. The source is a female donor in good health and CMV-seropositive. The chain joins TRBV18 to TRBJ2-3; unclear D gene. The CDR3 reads CASSPTRDTQYF. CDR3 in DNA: TGTGCCAGCTCACCAACAAGAGATACGCAGTATTTT.